This TCR beta chain was identified during a study of T cell responses to AZD1222 COVID-19 vaccine. As for the study in general: Second-dose intervals near 4 or 12 weeks were combined. Whole-study findings and limits: Most donors were white British and more were female, and clonal diversity was possibly underestimated.

As for this clone: Its antigen is unknown.

V was pared by 6 bases and J by 5 bases, with 16 bases of the junction left unmatched. The CDR3 extends over 17 amino acids. Germline-derived CDR1 and CDR2 are KGHSH and LQKENI. Profiling relied on immunoSEQ multiplex PCR, and the TCRdb table lists in-frame clones only, not all of them. The sample lists 150,000 to 200,000 clones, 90% to 95% occurring once. This chain connects TRBV18 to TRBJ2-1; 7 positions agree with TRBD1. The specimen was peripheral blood, collected on day 0 of AZD1222 vaccination. The origin of this receptor is an adult in good health. The CDR3 loop reads CASSPILGQRVDNEQFF. CDR3 nucleotides: TGTGCCAGCTCTCCGATACTGGGACAGAGAGTGGACAATGAGCAGTTCTTC.